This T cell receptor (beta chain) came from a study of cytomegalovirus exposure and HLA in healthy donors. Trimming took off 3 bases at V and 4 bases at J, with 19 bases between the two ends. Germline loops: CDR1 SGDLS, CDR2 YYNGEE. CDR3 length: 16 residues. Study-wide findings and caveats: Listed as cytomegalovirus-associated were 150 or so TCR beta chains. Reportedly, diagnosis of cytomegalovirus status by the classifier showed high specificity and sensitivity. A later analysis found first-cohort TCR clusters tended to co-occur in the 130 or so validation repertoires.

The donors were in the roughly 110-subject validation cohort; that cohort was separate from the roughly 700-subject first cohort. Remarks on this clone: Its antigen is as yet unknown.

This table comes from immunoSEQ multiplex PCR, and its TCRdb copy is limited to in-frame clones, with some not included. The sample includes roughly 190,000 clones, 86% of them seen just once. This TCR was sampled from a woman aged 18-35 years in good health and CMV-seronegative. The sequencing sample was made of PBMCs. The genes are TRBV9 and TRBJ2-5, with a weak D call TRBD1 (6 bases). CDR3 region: CASSAKGDTGLETQYF. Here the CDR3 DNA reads TGTGCCAGCAGCGCTAAGGGGGACACAGGGTTAGAGACCCAGTACTTC.